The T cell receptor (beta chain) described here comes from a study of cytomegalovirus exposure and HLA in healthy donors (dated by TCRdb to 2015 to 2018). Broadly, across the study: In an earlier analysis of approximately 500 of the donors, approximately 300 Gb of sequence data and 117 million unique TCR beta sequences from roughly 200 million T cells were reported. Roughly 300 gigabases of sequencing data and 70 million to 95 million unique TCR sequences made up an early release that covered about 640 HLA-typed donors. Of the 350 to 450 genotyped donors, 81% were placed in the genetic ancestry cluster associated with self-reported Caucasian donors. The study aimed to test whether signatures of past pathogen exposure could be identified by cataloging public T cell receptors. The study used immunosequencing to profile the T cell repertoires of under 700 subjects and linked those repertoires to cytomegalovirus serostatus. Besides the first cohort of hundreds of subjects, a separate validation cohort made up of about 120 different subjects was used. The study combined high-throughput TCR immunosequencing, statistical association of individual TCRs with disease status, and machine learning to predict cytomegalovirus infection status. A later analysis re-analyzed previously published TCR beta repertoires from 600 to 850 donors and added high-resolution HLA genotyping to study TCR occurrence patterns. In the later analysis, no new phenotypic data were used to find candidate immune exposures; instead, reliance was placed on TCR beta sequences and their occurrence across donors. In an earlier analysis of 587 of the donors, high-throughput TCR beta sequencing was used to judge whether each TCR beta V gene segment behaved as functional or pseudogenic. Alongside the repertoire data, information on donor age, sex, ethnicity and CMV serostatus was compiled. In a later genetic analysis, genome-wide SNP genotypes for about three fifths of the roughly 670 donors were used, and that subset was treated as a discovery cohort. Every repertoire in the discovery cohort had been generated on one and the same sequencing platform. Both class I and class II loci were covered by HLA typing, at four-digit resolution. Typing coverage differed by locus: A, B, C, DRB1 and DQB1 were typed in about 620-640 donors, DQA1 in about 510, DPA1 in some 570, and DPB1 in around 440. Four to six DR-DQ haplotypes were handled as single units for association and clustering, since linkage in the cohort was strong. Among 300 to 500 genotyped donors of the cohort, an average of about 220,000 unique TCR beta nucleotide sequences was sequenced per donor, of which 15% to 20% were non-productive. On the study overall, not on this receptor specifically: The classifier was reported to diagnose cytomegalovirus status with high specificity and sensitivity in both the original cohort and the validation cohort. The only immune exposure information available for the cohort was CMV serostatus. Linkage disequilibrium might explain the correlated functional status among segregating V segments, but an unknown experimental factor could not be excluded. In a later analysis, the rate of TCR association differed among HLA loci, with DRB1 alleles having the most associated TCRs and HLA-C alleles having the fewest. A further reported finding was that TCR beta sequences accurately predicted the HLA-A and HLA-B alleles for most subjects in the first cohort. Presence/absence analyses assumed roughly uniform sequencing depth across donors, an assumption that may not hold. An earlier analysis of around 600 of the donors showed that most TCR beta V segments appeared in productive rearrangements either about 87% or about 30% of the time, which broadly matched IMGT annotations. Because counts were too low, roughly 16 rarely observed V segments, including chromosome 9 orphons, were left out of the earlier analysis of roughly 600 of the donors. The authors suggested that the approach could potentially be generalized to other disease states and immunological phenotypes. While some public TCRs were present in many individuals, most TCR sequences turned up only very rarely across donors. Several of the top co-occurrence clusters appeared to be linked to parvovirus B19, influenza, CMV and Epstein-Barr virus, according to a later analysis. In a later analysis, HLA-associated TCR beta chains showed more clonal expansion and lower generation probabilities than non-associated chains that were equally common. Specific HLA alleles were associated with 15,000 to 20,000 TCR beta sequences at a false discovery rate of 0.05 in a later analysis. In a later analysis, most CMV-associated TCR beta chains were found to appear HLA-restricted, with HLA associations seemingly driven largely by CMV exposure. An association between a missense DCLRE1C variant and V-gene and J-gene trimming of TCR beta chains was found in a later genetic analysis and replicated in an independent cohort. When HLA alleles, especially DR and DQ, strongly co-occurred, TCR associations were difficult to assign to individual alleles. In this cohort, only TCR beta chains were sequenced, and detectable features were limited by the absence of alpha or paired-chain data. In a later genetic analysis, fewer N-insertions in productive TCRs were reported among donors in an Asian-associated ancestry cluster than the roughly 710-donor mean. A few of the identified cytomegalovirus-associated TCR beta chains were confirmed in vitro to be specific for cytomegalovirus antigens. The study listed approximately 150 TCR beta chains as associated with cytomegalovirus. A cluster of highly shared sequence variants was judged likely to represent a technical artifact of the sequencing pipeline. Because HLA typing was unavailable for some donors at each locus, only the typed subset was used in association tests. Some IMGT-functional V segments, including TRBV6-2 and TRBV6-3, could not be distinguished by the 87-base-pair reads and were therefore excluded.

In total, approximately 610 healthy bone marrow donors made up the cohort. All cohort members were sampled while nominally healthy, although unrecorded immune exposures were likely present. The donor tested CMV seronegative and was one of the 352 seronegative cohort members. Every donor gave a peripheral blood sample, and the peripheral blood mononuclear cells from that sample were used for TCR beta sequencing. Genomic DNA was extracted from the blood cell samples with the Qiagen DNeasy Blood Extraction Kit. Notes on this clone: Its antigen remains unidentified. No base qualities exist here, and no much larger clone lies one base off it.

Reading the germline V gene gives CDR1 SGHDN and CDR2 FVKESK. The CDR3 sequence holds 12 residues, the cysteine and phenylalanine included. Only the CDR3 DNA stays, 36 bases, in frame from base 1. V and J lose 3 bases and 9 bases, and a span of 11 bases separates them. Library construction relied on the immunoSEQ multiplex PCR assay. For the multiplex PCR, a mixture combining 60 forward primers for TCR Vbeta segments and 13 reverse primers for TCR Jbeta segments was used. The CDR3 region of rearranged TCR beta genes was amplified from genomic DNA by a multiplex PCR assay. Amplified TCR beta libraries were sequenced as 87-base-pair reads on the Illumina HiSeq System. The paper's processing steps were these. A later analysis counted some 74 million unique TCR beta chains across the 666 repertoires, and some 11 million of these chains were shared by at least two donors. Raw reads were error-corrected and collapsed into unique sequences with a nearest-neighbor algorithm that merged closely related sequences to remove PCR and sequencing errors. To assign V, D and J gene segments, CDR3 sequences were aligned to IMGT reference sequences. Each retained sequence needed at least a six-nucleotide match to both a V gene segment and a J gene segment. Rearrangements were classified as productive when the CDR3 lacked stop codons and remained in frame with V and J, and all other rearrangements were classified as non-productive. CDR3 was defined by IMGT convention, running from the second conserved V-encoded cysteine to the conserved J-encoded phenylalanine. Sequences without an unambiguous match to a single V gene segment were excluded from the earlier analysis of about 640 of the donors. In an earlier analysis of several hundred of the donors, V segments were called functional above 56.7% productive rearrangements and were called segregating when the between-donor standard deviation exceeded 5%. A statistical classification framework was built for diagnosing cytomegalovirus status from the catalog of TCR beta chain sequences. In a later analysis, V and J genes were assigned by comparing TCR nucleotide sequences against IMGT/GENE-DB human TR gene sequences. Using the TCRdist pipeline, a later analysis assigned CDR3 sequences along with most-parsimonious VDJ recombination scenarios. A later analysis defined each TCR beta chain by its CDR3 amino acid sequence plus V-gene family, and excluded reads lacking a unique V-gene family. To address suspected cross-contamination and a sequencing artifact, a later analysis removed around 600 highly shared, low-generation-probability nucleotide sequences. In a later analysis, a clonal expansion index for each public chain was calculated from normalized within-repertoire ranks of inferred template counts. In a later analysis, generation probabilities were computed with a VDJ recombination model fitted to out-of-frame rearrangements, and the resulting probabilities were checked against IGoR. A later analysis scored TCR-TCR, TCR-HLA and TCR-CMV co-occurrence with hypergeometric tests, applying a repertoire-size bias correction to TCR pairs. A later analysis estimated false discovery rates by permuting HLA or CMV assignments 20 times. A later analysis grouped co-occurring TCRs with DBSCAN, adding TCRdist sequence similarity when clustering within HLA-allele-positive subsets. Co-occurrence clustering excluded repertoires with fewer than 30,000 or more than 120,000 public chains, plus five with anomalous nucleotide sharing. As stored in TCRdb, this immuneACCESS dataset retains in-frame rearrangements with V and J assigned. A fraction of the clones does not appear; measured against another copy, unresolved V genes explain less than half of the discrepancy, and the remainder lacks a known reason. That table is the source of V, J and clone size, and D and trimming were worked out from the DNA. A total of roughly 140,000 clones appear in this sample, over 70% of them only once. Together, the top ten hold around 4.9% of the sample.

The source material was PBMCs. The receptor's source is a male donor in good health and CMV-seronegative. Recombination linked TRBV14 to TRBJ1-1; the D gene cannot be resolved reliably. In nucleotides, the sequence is TGTGCCAGCAGCCATGAGGGCTCCCAAGCTTTCTTT. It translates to CASSHEGSQAFF.